This TCR beta chain was sequenced during a study of T cell clonotyping in hematopoietic cell transplantation (dated by TCRdb to 2020 to 2023). Regarding the study in general: A total of 135 blood samples were collected in the study from a few dozen consecutive transplant recipients and their related donors. Patient recruitment ran from 2015 to early 2017, and follow-up continued until late 2020 or death.

With the immunoSEQ assay, which is a bias-controlled multiplex PCR relying on V- and J-specific primers, TCR beta CDR3 regions were amplified from genomic DNA. In a second PCR step, the CDR3 amplicons were tagged with a proprietary barcode plus Illumina adapter sequences. An Illumina MiSeq instrument was used for sequencing of the CDR3 libraries. Processing in the source paper ran as follows. immunoSEQ Analyzer 3.0 was used for export and quality control, with R Bioconductor and Immunarch used for downstream analyses. Only productive rearrangements in the normalized downsampled data set went into calculating the repertoire metrics. In the normalized cohort, clonotypes with more than 5 templates were defined as pathologically expanded. The Inverse Simpson Index was used to measure repertoire diversity. The non-normalized data set was used for CMV-specificity analyses so that all clonotypes could be captured. The table comes from immuneACCESS by way of TCRdb, which keeps in-frame sequences with V and J called. Part of the clones is missing from these tables; in studies checked, under half for an unresolved V gene and the rest for unknown reasons. That table is the source of V, J and clone size, and D and trimming were worked out from the DNA. In all, the sample holds more than 25,000 clones, and roughly nine tenths of those were seen once. Around 11% of the sample goes to the ten largest clones.

This clone was recorded once. Its antigen is unknown. Within one base of it there is no much larger clone, and no base qualities were kept. What the authors observed across the whole study: Recipient TCR diversity fell after transplant, with pathologically expanded clonotypes rising progressively from day 30 to day 180. Sample size was limited, and cells were not sorted, so CD4 and CD8 repertoire contributions could not be separated. Just a small fraction of recipient repertoires overlapped with donor repertoires, and more than 97% appeared de novo at the given depth. Broader posttransplant TCR repertoire diversity was predicted by donor and pretransplant recipient Inverse Simpson Index values.

V drops 4 bases and J drops 6 bases, leaving 9 bases in between. Via the germline V gene (reference sequence), CDR1 is MNHEY and CDR2 SMNVEV. The CDR3, from cysteine to phenylalanine, totals 13 residues. Just the 39-base CDR3 DNA is kept, in frame starting at base 1. The time point label corresponds to: 100 days after allo-HCT. Blood from recipients was drawn about 28 days before transplant and again at days 30, 100 and 180 after transplant. Nuclei Lysis Solution was used to extract genomic DNA from fresh or cryopreserved unfractionated peripheral blood mononuclear cells. This chain is built from TRBV27 and TRBJ2-2; the D segment cannot be called with confidence. The sequences come from PBMCs, collected 100 days after allogeneic stem cell transplant. The receptor comes from a female patient aged 45-65 years who had an allogeneic stem cell transplant from a related donor, so the T cells may come from the graft donor. Some clones in this sample may be carry-over from other donors' samples. The sequenced DNA is TGTGCCAGCAGTTACGTACGGGCCGGGGAGCTGTTTTTT. The resulting protein is CASSYVRAGELFF.